The 3 T cell receptor beta chains below come from one sample, sequenced in a study of shared clonotypes between healthy human individuals. The table came from immunoSEQ multiplex PCR; TCRdb's copy has only in-frame clones and leaves some out. The sample lists 1,500,000 or so clones; approximately 98.5% were seen once. Sample: naive CD4+ T cells sorted from blood. As to subset: CD45RA+ positively selected. The receptors stem from a man aged 25 to 45 in good health.

V is TRBV4-1 and J is TRBJ1-1; D is possibly TRBD1 (5 bases). V gave up 0 bases and J gave up 3 bases, with 14 bases separating them. CDR1 and CDR2 from the germline V gene are MGHRA and YSYEKL. The CDR3 extends over 16 amino acids. The CDR3 protein is CASSQDPQRGDTEAFF. DNA for the CDR3: TGCGCCAGCAGCCAAGACCCCCAGCGGGGCGACACTGAAGCTTTCTTT.

This chain links TRBV28 with TRBJ2-7, with D unresolved. Germline CDR1 is MDHEN and CDR2 is SYDVKM. There are 13 residues in the CDR3. The V and J ends lost 5 bases and 2 bases respectively, with 10 bases between them. CDR3 region: CASSRTRTYEQYF. CDR3 nucleotides: TGTGCCAGCAGTCGGACCCGAACCTACGAGCAGTACTTC.

Of note for this clone: The sample has other DNA sequences that encode this CDR3 too. The chain couples TRBV11-2 to TRBJ1-3; D is uncertain. Germline CDR1 and CDR2: SGHAT and FQNNGV. V was cut by 3 bases and J by 0 bases, with 3 bases left in between. The CDR3 totals 13 residues. This CDR3 is CASSLGSGNTIYF. CDR3 sequence (DNA): TGTGCCAGCAGCTTGGGCTCTGGAAACACCATATATTTT.